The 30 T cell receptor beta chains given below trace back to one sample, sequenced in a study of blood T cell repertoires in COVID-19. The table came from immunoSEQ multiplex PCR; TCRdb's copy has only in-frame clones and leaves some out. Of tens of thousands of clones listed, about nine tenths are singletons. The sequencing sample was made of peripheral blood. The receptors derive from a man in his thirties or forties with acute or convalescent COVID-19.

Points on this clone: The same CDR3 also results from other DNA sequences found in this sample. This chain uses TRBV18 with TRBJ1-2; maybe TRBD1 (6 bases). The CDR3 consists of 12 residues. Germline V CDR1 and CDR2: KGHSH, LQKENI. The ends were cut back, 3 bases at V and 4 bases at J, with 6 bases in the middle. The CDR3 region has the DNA TGTGCCAGCTCACCGGACAGCTATGGCTACACCTTC. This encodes CASSPDSYGYTF.

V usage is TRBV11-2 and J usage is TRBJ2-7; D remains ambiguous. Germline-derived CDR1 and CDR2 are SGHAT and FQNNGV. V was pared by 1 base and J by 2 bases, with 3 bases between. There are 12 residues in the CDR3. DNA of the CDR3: TGTGCCAGCAGCTTAGCCACCTACGAGCAGTACTTC. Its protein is CASSLATYEQYF.

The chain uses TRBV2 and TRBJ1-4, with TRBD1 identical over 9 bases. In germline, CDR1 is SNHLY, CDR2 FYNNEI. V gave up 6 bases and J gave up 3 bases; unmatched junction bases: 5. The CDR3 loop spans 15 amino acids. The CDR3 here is CASSQDRGANEKLFF. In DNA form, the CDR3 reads TGTGCCAGCAGCCAAGACAGGGGGGCTAATGAAAAACTGTTTTTT.

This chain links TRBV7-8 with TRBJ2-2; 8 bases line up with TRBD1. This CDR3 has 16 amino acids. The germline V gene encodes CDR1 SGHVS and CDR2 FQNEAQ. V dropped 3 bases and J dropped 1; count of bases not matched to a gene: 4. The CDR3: CASSFLTGGNTGELFF. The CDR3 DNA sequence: TGTGCCAGCAGCTTTCTCACAGGGGGGAACACCGGGGAGCTGTTTTTT.

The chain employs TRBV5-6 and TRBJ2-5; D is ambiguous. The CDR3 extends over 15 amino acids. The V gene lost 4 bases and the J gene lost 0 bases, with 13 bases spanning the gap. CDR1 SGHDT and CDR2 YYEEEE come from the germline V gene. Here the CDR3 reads CASSPSGLYQETQYF. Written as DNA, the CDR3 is TGTGCCAGCAGCCCTTCGGGTCTGTACCAAGAGACCCAGTACTTC.

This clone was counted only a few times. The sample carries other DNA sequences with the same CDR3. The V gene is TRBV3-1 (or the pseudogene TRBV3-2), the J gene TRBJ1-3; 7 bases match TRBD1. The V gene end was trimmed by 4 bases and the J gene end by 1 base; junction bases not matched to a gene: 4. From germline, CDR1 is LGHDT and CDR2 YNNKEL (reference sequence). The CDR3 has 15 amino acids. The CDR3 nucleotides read TGTGCCAGCAGCCCTGACAGGGTATCTGGAAACACCATATATTTT. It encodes CASSPDRVSGNTIYF.

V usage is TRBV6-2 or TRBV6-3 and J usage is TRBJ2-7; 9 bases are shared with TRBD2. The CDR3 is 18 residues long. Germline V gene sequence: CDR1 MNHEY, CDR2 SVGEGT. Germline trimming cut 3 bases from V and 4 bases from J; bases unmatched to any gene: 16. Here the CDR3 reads CASSYTSGQHWDGYEQYF. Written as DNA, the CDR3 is TGTGCCAGCAGTTATACTAGCGGGCAACATTGGGATGGTTACGAGCAGTACTTC.

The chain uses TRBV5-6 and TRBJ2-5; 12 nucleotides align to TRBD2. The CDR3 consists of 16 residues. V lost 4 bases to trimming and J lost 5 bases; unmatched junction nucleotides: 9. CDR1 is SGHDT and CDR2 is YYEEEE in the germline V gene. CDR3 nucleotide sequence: TGTGCCAGCAGCCCCCGGCTAGCGGGGGGGTCGGAGACCCAGTACTTC. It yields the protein CASSPRLAGGSETQYF.

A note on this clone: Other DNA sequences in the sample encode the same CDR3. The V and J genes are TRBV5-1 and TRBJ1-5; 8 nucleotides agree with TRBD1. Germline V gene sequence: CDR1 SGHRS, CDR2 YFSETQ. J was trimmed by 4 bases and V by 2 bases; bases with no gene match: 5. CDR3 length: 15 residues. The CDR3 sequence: CASSFDGQGNQPQHF. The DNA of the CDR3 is TGCGCCAGCAGCTTCGATGGACAGGGTAATCAGCCCCAGCATTTT.

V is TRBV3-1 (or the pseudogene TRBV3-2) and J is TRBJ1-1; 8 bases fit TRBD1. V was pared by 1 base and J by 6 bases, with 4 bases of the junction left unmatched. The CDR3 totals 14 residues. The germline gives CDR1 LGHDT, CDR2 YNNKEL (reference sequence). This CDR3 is CASSQVQGDAEAFF. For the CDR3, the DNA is TGTGCCAGCAGCCAAGTACAGGGGGATGCTGAAGCTTTCTTT.

The CDR3 DNA reads TGTGCCAGCTCCCGGGACAGGGCTGGAAACACCATATATTTT. Translating it yields CASSRDRAGNTIYF. This rearrangement joins TRBV18 to TRBJ1-3, with 9 positions matching TRBD1. The J segment lost 2 bases and the V segment lost 6 bases, leaving 2 bases of the junction unmatched. The CDR3 totals 14 residues. The germline gives CDR1 KGHSH, CDR2 LQKENI.

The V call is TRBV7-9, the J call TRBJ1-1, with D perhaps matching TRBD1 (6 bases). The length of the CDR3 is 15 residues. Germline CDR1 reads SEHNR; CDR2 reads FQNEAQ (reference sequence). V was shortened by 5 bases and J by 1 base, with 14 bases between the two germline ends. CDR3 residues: CASSQGILRNTEAFF. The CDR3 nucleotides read TGTGCCAGCAGCCAGGGGATACTAAGGAACACTGAAGCTTTCTTT.

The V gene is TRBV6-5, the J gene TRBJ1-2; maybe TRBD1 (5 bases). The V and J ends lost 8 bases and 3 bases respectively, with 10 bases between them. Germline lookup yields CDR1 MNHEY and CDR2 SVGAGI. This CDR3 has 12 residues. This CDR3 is CASHRTDYGYTF. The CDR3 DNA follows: TGTGCCAGCCACAGGACCGACTATGGCTACACCTTC.

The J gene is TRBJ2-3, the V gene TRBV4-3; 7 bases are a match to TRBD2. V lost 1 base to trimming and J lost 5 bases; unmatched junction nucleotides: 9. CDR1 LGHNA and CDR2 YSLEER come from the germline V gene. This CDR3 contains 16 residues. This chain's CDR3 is CASSQGLAGAGDTQYF. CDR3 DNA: TGCGCCAGCAGCCAAGGATTGGCGGGAGCAGGAGATACGCAGTATTTT.

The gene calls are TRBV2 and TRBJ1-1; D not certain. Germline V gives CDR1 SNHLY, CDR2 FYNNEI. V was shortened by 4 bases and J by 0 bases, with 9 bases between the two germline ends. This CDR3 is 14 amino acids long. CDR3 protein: CASSGYSMNTEAFF. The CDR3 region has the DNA TGTGCCAGCAGTGGGTACAGTATGAACACTGAAGCTTTCTTT.

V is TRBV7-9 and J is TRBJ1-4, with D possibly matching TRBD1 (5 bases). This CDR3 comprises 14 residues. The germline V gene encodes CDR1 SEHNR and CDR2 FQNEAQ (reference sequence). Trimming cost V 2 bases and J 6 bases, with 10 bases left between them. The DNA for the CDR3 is TGTGCCAGCAGCTTACGCGGGGGGTATGAAAAACTGTTTTTT. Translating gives CASSLRGGYEKLFF.

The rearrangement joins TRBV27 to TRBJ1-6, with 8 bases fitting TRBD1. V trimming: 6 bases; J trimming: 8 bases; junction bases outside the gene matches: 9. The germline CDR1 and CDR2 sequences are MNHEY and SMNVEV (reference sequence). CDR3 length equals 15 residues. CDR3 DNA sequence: TGTGCCAGCAGCGAGAACCGACAGGGGTATTCACCCCTCCACTTT. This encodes CASSENRQGYSPLHF.

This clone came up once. CDR3 DNA sequence: TGTGCCAGTAGTATAGCCGCCAGGGGGCTAAACACTGAAGCTTTCTTT. It yields the protein CASSIAARGLNTEAFF. The V and J genes are TRBV19 and TRBJ1-1, with 8 bases that match TRBD1. The germline V gene encodes CDR1 LNHDA and CDR2 SQIVND (reference sequence). The CDR3 has 16 amino acids. With V trimmed by 1 base and J by 2 bases, 6 bases remained unmatched.

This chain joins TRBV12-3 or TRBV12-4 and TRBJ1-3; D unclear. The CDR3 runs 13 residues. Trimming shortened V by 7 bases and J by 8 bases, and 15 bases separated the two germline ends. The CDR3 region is CASTLPRVDTIYF. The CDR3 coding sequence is TGTGCCAGCACCCTCCCCCGGGTTGACACCATATATTTT.

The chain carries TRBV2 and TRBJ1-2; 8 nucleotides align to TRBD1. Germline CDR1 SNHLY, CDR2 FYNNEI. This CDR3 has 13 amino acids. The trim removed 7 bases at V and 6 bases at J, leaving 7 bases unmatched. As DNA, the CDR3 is TGTGCCAGCAAACCGGACAGGGCCCATGGCTACACCTTC. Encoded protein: CASKPDRAHGYTF. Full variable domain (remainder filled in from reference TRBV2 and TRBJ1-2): EPEVTQTPSHQVTQMGQEVILRCVPISNHLYFYWYRQILGQKVEFLVSFYNNEISEKSEIFDDQFSVERPDGSNFTLKIRSTKLEDSAMYFCASKPDRAHGYTFGSGTRLTVV.

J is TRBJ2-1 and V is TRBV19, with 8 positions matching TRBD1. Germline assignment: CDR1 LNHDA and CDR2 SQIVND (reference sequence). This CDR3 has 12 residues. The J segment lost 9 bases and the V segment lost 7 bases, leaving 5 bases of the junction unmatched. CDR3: CASNSGGSEQFF. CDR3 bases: TGTGCCAGTAATTCAGGGGGCAGTGAGCAGTTCTTC.

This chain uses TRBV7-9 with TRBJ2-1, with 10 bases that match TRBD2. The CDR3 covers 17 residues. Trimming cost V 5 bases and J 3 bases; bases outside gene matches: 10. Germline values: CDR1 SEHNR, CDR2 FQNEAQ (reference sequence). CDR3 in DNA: TGTGCCAGCAGCGCCCGCTATGGACTAGCGGACTACAATGAGCAGTTCTTC. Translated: CASSARYGLADYNEQFF.

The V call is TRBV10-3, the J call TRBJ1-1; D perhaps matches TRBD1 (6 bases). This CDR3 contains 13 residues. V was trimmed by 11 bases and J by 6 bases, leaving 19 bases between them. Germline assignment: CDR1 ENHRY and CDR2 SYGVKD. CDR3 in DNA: TGTGCCTCCGGGACAACGGAAGGTCCTGAAGCTTTCTTT. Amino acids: CASGTTEGPEAFF.

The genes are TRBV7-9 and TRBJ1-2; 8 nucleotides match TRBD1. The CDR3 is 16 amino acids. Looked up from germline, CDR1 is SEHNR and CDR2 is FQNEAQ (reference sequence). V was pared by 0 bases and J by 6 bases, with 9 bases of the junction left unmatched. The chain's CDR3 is CASSLAVAGGAHGYTF. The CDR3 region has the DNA TGTGCCAGCAGCTTAGCCGTGGCAGGGGGCGCCCATGGCTACACCTTC. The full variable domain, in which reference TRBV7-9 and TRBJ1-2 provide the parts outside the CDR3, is DTGVSQNPRHKITKRGQNVTFRCDPISEHNRLYWYRQTLGQGPEFLTYFQNEAQLEKSRLLSDRFSAERPKGSFSTLEIQRTEQGDSAMYLCASSLAVAGGAHGYTFGSGTRLTVV.

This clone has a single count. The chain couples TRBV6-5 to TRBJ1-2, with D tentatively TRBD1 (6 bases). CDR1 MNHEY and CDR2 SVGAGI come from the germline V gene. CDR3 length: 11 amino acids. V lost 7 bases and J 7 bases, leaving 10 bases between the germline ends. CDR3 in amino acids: CASIGGSGYTF. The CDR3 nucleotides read TGTGCCAGCATAGGGGGTTCTGGCTACACCTTC.

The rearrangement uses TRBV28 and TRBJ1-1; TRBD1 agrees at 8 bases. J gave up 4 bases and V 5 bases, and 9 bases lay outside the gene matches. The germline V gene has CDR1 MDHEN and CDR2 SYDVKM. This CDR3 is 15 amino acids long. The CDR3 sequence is CASSPNRGRSTEAFF. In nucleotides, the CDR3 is TGTGCCAGCAGTCCAAACAGGGGGAGAAGCACTGAAGCTTTCTTT.

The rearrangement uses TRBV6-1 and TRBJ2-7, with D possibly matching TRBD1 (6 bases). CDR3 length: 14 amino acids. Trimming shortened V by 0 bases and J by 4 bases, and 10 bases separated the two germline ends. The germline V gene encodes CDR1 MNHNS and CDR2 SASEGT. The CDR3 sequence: CASSEAWTVYEQYV. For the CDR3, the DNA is TGTGCCAGCAGTGAAGCGTGGACAGTTTACGAGCAGTACGTC.

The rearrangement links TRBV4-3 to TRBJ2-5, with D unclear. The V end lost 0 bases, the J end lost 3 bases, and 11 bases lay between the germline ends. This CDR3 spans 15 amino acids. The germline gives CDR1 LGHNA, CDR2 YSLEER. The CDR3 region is CASSQDRGFKETQYF. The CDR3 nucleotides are TGCGCCAGCAGCCAAGATCGCGGCTTTAAAGAGACCCAGTACTTC.

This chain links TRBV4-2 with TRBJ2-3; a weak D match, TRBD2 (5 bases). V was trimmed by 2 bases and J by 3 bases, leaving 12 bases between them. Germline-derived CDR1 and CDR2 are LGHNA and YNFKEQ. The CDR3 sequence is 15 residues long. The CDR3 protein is CASSQTRERTDTQYF. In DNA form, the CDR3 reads TGTGCCAGCAGCCAAACGAGGGAGAGGACAGATACGCAGTATTTT.

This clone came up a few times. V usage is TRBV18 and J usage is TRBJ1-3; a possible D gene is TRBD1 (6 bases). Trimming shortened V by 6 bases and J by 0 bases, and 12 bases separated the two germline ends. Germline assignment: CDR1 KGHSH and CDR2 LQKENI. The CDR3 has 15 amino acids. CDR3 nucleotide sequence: TGTGCCAGCTCGGAAGGACAGATCTCTGGAAACACCATATATTTT. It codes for CASSEGQISGNTIYF.